These 25 T cell receptor beta chains share one sample of origin, sequenced in a study of siplizumab effects on memory and regulatory T cells. Method: immunoSEQ multiplex PCR; TCRdb's copy keeps in-frame clones and lacks some. This sample yields approximately 110,000 clones, of which under 95% are seen a single time; around 0.3% belongs to the top ten. The sample was CD4+ T cells sorted from blood. These receptor sequences come from a human donor in good health.

This chain joins TRBV6-5 and TRBJ1-1; TRBD1 matches at 8 bases. With V trimmed by 5 bases and J by 5 bases, 7 bases remained unmatched. Germline CDR1 and CDR2: MNHEY and SVGAGI. The CDR3 spans 14 residues. CDR3 DNA: TGTGCCAGCAGTCAGGACAGGGCGGGGACTGAAGCTTTCTTT. It yields the protein CASSQDRAGTEAFF.

The chain is built from TRBV7-8 and TRBJ1-2, with 7 bases matching TRBD1. This CDR3 has 15 amino acids. Germline-derived CDR1 and CDR2 are SGHVS and FQNEAQ. V shed 5 bases and J 0 bases; nucleotides not matched to a gene: 6. As DNA, the CDR3 is TGTGCCAGCAGCGTACAGGGGATTCCTAACTATGGCTACACCTTC. Translation gives CASSVQGIPNYGYTF.

J is TRBJ1-2 and V is TRBV10-3, with 7 bases matching TRBD1. CDR3 length equals 14 residues. CDR1 ENHRY and CDR2 SYGVKD come from the germline V gene. V shed 6 bases and J 5 bases; nucleotides not matched to a gene: 9. In DNA, the CDR3 is TGTGCCATCAGGAAAACGAACAGGGGATATGGCTACACCTTC. Translated, it gives CAIRKTNRGYGYTF.

J is TRBJ1-1 and V is TRBV6-1, with D hard to call. The CDR3 length is 14 residues. Per germline, CDR1 MNHNS and CDR2 SASEGT. Deletions cut 6 bases from V and 0 bases from J, with 11 bases between. This chain's CDR3 is CASSRDLMNTEAFF. CDR3 coding DNA: TGTGCCAGCAGCAGAGACCTAATGAACACTGAAGCTTTCTTT.

V is TRBV27 and J is TRBJ2-7; 8 bases match TRBD2. V dropped 2 bases and J dropped 6; count of bases not matched to a gene: 0. In germline, CDR1 is MNHEY, CDR2 SMNVEV (reference sequence). The CDR3 length is 12 residues. The CDR3 DNA reads TGTGCCAGCAGTTTACTAGCGGGCGAGCAGTACTTC. Amino acids: CASSLLAGEQYF.

This chain joins TRBV6-5 and TRBJ1-2; TRBD1 agrees at 7 bases. With V trimmed by 2 bases and J by 2 bases, 2 bases remained unmatched. Looked up from germline, CDR1 is MNHEY and CDR2 is SVGAGI. The CDR3 is made up of 14 amino acids. For the CDR3, the DNA is TGTGCCAGCAGTTACGCACAGGGGAACTATGGCTACACCTTC. Its protein product is CASSYAQGNYGYTF.

The chain joins TRBV7-9 to TRBJ2-7; 12 bases agree with TRBD2. The germline V gene has CDR1 SEHNR and CDR2 FQNEAQ (reference sequence). The trim removed 1 base at V and 4 bases at J, leaving 5 bases unmatched. This CDR3 comprises 16 residues. In nucleotides, the CDR3 is TGTGCCAGCAGCTTAGGTGCGACTAGCGGGAGTTACGAGCAGTACTTC. As protein: CASSLGATSGSYEQYF.

The V gene is TRBV7-2, the J gene TRBJ2-1; D call uncertain. The CDR3 runs 12 residues. Germline V CDR1 and CDR2: SGHTA, FQGNSA. The V and J ends lost 9 bases and 4 bases respectively, with 10 bases between them. Here the CDR3 DNA reads TGTGCCAGTAAACGCGAGTACAATGAGCAGTTCTTC. Residues: CASKREYNEQFF.

This chain joins TRBV4-1 and TRBJ2-7; D could derive from TRBD1 or TRBD2 (5 bases each). Germline V gives CDR1 MGHRA, CDR2 YSYEKL. This CDR3 spans 17 amino acids. V gave up 1 base and J gave up 2 bases, with 18 bases separating them. The CDR3 DNA sequence: TGCGCCAGCAGCCAAGGGTGGGGGACGAGGGGAGCCTACGAGCAGTACTTC. Translation: CASSQGWGTRGAYEQYF.

The chain links TRBV6-1 to TRBJ1-2, with D hard to call. Germline V gene data show CDR1 as MNHNS and CDR2 as SASEGT. V shed 2 bases and J shed 8 bases, with 15 bases lying between them. CDR3 length: 14 amino acids. CDR3 amino acids: CASSEQVSRSGYTF. The CDR3, as DNA: TGTGCCAGCAGTGAACAGGTTTCGCGGAGCGGCTACACCTTC.

CDR3 amino acids: CASSARDLGGEKLFF. The DNA of the CDR3 is TGTGCCAGCAGCGCCCGGGACCTGGGAGGTGAAAAACTGTTTTTT. The rearrangement joins TRBV4-2 to TRBJ1-4, with a tentative D call TRBD1 (5 bases). In germline, CDR1 is LGHNA, CDR2 YNFKEQ. The CDR3 contains 15 residues. The ends were cut back, 5 bases at V and 7 bases at J, with 17 bases in the middle.

This chain uses TRBV7-2 with TRBJ2-3; D is unclear. The V gene lost 5 bases and the J gene lost 2 bases, with 11 bases spanning the gap. CDR3 length: 14 residues. The germline gives CDR1 SGHTA, CDR2 FQGNSA. CDR3 nucleotide sequence: TGTGCCAGCAGCGGTCCCCTAGTCACAGATACGCAGTATTTT. Translated: CASSGPLVTDTQYF.

CDR3 sequence (DNA): TGTGCCAGCAGCTTCGGGATGAATGAAAAACTGTTTTTT. This sequence encodes CASSFGMNEKLFF. The chain is built from TRBV9 and TRBJ1-4; D gene uncertain. CDR1 SGDLS and CDR2 YYNGEE come from the germline V gene. The CDR3 extends over 13 amino acids. The V gene lost 4 bases and the J gene lost 5 bases, with 9 bases spanning the gap.

DNA of the CDR3: TGTGCCAGCAGCTTAGCTAGCTCTTTCTACAATGAGCAGTTCTTC. This encodes CASSLASSFYNEQFF. The V and J genes are TRBV7-3 and TRBJ2-1, with D possibly matching TRBD2 (5 bases). V lost 2 bases and J 3 bases, leaving 11 bases between the germline ends. This CDR3 has 15 amino acids. In germline, CDR1 is SGHTA, CDR2 FQGTGA.

This chain links TRBV7-2 with TRBJ2-3; 12 positions match TRBD2. V trimming: 0 bases; J trimming: 5 bases; junction bases outside the gene matches: 6. Germline lookup yields CDR1 SGHTA and CDR2 FQGNSA. CDR3 size: 17 residues. CDR3 residues: CASSLAASGGAGDTQYF. CDR3 sequence (DNA): TGTGCCAGCAGCTTAGCGGCTAGCGGGGGGGCCGGAGATACGCAGTATTTT.

The chain recombines TRBV6-6 with TRBJ1-3; the D is unclear. Germline-derived CDR1 and CDR2 are MNHNY and SVGAGI (reference sequence). Trimming took off 6 bases at V and 0 bases at J, with 9 bases between the two ends. This CDR3 comprises 14 residues. The CDR3 DNA reads as TGTGCCAGCAGACGCACGGGCTCTGGAAACACCATATATTTT. Protein: CASRRTGSGNTIYF.

This chain connects TRBV30 to TRBJ1-3, with no clear D. The CDR3 totals 16 residues. Per germline, CDR1 GTSNPN and CDR2 SVGIG (reference sequence). V shed 2 bases and J shed 1 base, with 15 bases lying between them. The CDR3 DNA sequence: TGTGCCTGGAGTCGGGCCGCGGTGGGATCTGGAAACACCATATATTTT. It is translated as CAWSRAAVGSGNTIYF.

The chain combines TRBV15 with TRBJ2-7; no firm D call. The germline V and J ends were trimmed by 1 base and 2 bases, with 12 bases remaining between them. The CDR3 consists of 15 residues. Germline CDR1 is LNHNV and CDR2 is YYDKDF (reference sequence). CDR3 amino acids: CATSRVGQSAYEQYF. The CDR3 bases are TGTGCCACCAGCAGAGTCGGGCAGTCCGCCTACGAGCAGTACTTC.

V usage is TRBV11-3 and J usage is TRBJ2-5; TRBD2 matches at 9 bases. V gave up 5 bases and J gave up 7 bases; unmatched junction bases: 11. Germline assignment: CDR1 SGHNT and CDR2 YENEEA. The CDR3 length is 15 residues. The CDR3 spells CASSPPRREGGTQYF. CDR3 nucleotide sequence: TGTGCCAGCAGCCCCCCCCGGCGGGAGGGAGGGACCCAGTACTTC.

Turning to this clone: The junction departs from germline at one end; a sequencing error may be responsible. The chain links TRBV7-7 to TRBJ2-1; 9 positions agree with TRBD2. This CDR3 is 15 amino acids long. The germline CDR1 and CDR2 sequences are SSHAT and FNYEAQ (reference sequence). CDR3 sequence reads: CASSLELAGGNEQFF. The CDR3 nucleotides read TGTGCTAGCAGCTTAGAACTAGCGGGTGGGAATGAGCAGTTCTTC.

The chain is built from TRBV9 and TRBJ1-1; the match to TRBD1 covers 8 bases. CDR1 SGDLS and CDR2 YYNGEE come from the germline V gene. The CDR3 is 14 residues long. The V and J ends lost 1 base and 6 bases, in that order; junction bases with no gene match: 5. CDR3 residues: CASSVRGTGPEAFF. CDR3 nucleotide sequence: TGTGCCAGCAGCGTAAGGGGGACAGGACCTGAAGCTTTCTTT.

The chain carries TRBV4-2 and TRBJ2-7, with 9 nucleotides matching TRBD1. With V trimmed by 3 bases and J by 0 bases, 3 bases remained unmatched. This CDR3 region has 15 residues. Germline values: CDR1 LGHNA, CDR2 YNFKEQ. This chain's CDR3 is CASSQGTGLSYEQYF. The DNA for the CDR3 is TGTGCCAGCAGCCAGGGGACAGGGCTCTCCTACGAGCAGTACTTC.

This sequence joins TRBV4-2 and TRBJ1-4; D not certain. V dropped 0 bases and J dropped 8 bases, with 16 bases sitting between them. This CDR3 has 16 amino acids. CDR1 LGHNA and CDR2 YNFKEQ come from the germline V gene. This CDR3 is CASSQDHRSHPEKLFF. The DNA of the CDR3 is TGTGCCAGCAGCCAAGACCACCGGTCTCACCCCGAAAAACTGTTTTTT.

The J gene is TRBJ2-5, the V gene TRBV15; tentative D call: TRBD2 (6 bases). There are 13 residues in the CDR3. V gave up 3 bases and J gave up 4 bases, with 9 bases separating them. From germline, CDR1 is LNHNV and CDR2 YYDKDF (reference sequence). The CDR3 loop is CATSRGTPETQYF. The CDR3, as DNA: TGTGCCACCAGCAGGGGGACTCCAGAGACCCAGTACTTC.

V usage is TRBV10-2 and J usage is TRBJ1-2; 10 positions match TRBD1. CDR1 and CDR2 (germline): WSHSY, SAAADI. The junction had 6 bases not matched to a gene; V was cut back by 6 bases and J by 8 bases. The CDR3 covers 13 residues. CDR3 coding DNA: TGCGCCAGCAGCTCCGACAGGGGGCTCGGCTACACCTTC. Encoded protein: CASSSDRGLGYTF.